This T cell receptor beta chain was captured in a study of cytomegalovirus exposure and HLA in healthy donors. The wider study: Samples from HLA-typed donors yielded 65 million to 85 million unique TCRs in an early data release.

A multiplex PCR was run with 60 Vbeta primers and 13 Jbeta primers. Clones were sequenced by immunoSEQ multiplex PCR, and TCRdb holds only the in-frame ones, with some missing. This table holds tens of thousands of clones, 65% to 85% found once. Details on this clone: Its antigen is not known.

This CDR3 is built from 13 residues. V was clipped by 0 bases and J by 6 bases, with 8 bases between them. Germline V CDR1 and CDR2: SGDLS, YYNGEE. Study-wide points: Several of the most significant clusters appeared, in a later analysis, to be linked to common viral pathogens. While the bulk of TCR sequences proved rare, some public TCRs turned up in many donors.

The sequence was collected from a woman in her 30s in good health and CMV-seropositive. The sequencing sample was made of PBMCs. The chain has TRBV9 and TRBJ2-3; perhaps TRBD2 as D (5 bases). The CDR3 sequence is CASSVGPGDTQYF. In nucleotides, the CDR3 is TGTGCCAGCAGCGTAGGGCCGGGGGATACGCAGTATTTT.